A single sample gave rise to the 8 T cell receptor beta chains below, sequenced in a study of T cell responses to AZD1222 COVID-19 vaccine. Generated by immunoSEQ multiplex PCR, the TCRdb table keeps only in-frame clones and is missing some. The sample has more than 95,000 clones, 85% to 90% seen once. The specimen comprised peripheral blood, sampled on day 0 of AZD1222 vaccination. Receptor source: an adult in good health.

J is TRBJ1-2 and V is TRBV18; D gene unclear. This CDR3 has 14 amino acids. CDR1 and CDR2 (germline): KGHSH, LQKENI. V shed 0 bases and J shed 0 bases, with 5 bases lying between them. This CDR3 is CASSPPSTNYGYTF. The CDR3 bases are TGTGCCAGCTCACCACCCAGTACTAACTATGGCTACACCTTC. The full variable domain, rest sourced from reference TRBV18 and TRBJ1-2, is NAGVMQNPRHLVRRRGQEARLRCSPMKGHSHVYWYRQLPEEGLKFMVYLQKENIIDESGMPKERFSAEFPKEGPSILRIQQVVRGDSAAYFCASSPPSTNYGYTFGSGTRLTVV.

The rearrangement joins TRBV2 to TRBJ1-1; TRBD1 might be the D (5 bases). V was trimmed by 9 bases and J by 0 bases, leaving 14 bases between them. CDR1 and CDR2 from the germline V gene are SNHLY and FYNNEI. The CDR3 consists of 14 residues. The CDR3 reads CARTGGRMNTEAFF. CDR3 nucleotide sequence: TGTGCCAGGACGGGGGGAAGAATGAACACTGAAGCTTTCTTT.

The chain joins TRBV7-9 to TRBJ1-2, with D possibly being TRBD1 (6 bases). This CDR3 contains 13 residues. Deletions cut 3 bases from V and 7 bases from J, with 12 bases between. The germline V gene encodes CDR1 SEHNR and CDR2 FQNEAQ (reference sequence). The CDR3 protein is CASSFGGQAGYTF. CDR3 DNA: TGTGCCAGCAGCTTCGGGGGGCAGGCTGGCTACACCTTC.

The V gene is TRBV5-1, the J gene TRBJ2-5; weak D call: TRBD1 (6 bases). V was clipped by 6 bases and J by 4 bases, with 19 bases between them. Germline CDR1 and CDR2: SGHRS and YFSETQ. The CDR3 is 15 residues long. The CDR3 loop reads CASTRSLVGAETQYF. CDR3 nucleotides: TGCGCCAGCACCCGGTCCCTGGTGGGGGCAGAGACCCAGTACTTC. The entire variable domain, with the rest obtained from reference TRBV5-1 and TRBJ2-5, is as follows: KAGVTQTPRYLIKTRGQQVTLSCSPISGHRSVSWYQQTPGQGLQFLFEYFSETQRNKGNFPGRFSGRQFSNSRSEMNVSTLELGDSALYLCASTRSLVGAETQYFGPGTRLLVL.

The rearrangement uses TRBV7-2 and TRBJ1-1, with D uncertain. The germline V and J ends were trimmed by 5 bases and 2 bases, with 12 bases remaining between them. This CDR3 has 14 amino acids. CDR1 is SGHTA and CDR2 is FQGNSA in the germline V gene. The CDR3 nucleotides read TGTGCCAGCAGCCGCCGGGAGACCAACACTGAAGCTTTCTTT. Translating it yields CASSRRETNTEAFF. Combining the CDR3 with reference TRBV7-2 and TRBJ1-1 gives the whole variable domain GAGVSQSPSNKVTEKGKDVELRCDPISGHTALYWYRQSLGQGLEFLIYFQGNSAPDKSGLPSDRFSAERTGGSVSTLTIQRTQQEDSAVYLCASSRRETNTEAFFGQGTRLTVV.

CDR3 DNA sequence: TGTGCCAGCAGTGAGCCTGGGACAGGGGCCAGGGATACGCAGTATTTT. Translating gives CASSEPGTGARDTQYF. The gene calls are TRBV6-1 and TRBJ2-3; 10 positions agree with TRBD1. The CDR3 contains 16 residues. Germline loops: CDR1 MNHNS, CDR2 SASEGT. The V gene end was trimmed by 3 bases and the J gene end by 6 bases; junction bases not matched to a gene: 9.

This chain links TRBV29-1 with TRBJ2-1, with 7 bases identical to TRBD2. Germline values: CDR1 SQVTM, CDR2 ANQGSEA. The V segment lost 6 bases and the J segment 3 bases; nucleotides outside the gene matches: 5. There are 13 residues in the CDR3. CDR3 sequence (DNA): TGCAGCGTCGGCGGACTAGACTACAATGAGCAGTTCTTC. Amino acid sequence: CSVGGLDYNEQFF.

The chain is built from TRBV6-2 or TRBV6-3 and TRBJ1-3; D gene unclear. Germline V CDR1 and CDR2: MNHEY, SVGEGT. The CDR3 sequence is 14 residues long. Between the trimmed V and J ends, which lost 5 bases and 0 bases, there was a span of 8 bases. The CDR3: CASSQPDSGNTIYF. The CDR3 DNA reads TGTGCCAGCAGTCAGCCGGACTCTGGAAACACCATATATTTT.